The 7 T cell receptor beta chains given below trace back to one sample, sequenced in a study of blood T cell repertoires in COVID-19. The repertoire was sequenced with immunoSEQ multiplex PCR; TCRdb's copy has only in-frame clones and lacks some. The sample has some 210,000 clones, over 75% seen once. Material: PBMCs or T cells enriched from blood (not recorded which). The receptor set was obtained from a man aged 40-50 years who had recovered from COVID-19.

CDR3 sequence reads: CASSIVNRLANYGYTF. CDR3 nucleotide sequence: TGTGCCAGTAGTATAGTCAACAGGTTAGCTAACTATGGCTACACCTTC. The gene calls are TRBV19 and TRBJ1-2; TRBD1 might be the D (5 bases). In germline, CDR1 is LNHDA, CDR2 SQIVND (reference sequence). The V end lost 1 base, the J end lost 0 bases, and 12 bases lay between the germline ends. The length of the CDR3 is 16 residues.

This clone was seen a few times. V gene TRBV9 combines with J gene TRBJ2-2; 10 bases fit TRBD2. CDR3 size: 18 residues. In germline, CDR1 is SGDLS, CDR2 YYNGEE. After removal of 0 bases from V and 5 bases from J, the junction contained 10 bases not matched to a gene. CDR3 sequence reads: CASSVAGAGGGGTGELFF. The CDR3 nucleotides read TGTGCCAGCAGCGTAGCCGGAGCGGGAGGGGGGGGGACCGGGGAGCTGTTTTTT.

The rearrangement links TRBV7-2 to TRBJ2-5; 7 bases are a match to TRBD2. The CDR3 extends over 15 amino acids. V gave up 5 bases and J gave up 4 bases; unmatched junction bases: 10. The V gene's germline CDR1 is SGHTA and CDR2 FQGNSA. CDR3 residues: CASSPVGGSRETQYF. The CDR3, as DNA: TGTGCCAGCAGCCCGGTCGGGGGGTCCCGAGAGACCCAGTACTTC.

This chain uses TRBV7-6 with TRBJ1-1, with D unresolved. This CDR3 spans 11 amino acids. The germline V and J ends were trimmed by 5 bases and 2 bases, with 3 bases remaining between them. CDR1 and CDR2 from the germline V gene are SGHVS and FNYEAQ. CDR3 in DNA: TGTGCCAGCAGCCGTAACACTGAAGCTTTCTTT. Amino acids: CASSRNTEAFF.

The rearrangement joins TRBV12-5 to TRBJ2-2, with 7 bases aligning to TRBD1. Germline V gene data show CDR1 as LGHNT and CDR2 as FRNRAP. This CDR3 has 14 residues. The V gene end was trimmed by 6 bases and the J gene end by 6 bases; junction bases not matched to a gene: 7. The DNA for the CDR3 is TGTGCTAGTGGCTGGCTCCAGGGGGCCGGGGAGCTGTTTTTT. It translates to CASGWLQGAGELFF.

This chain links TRBV5-4 with TRBJ1-1, with 10 positions matching TRBD1. The CDR3 spans 15 residues. Per the germline V gene, CDR1 is SGHNT and CDR2 is YYREEE (reference sequence). Unmatched junction bases numbered 12, after V lost 2 bases and J lost 11 bases. This CDR3 reads CASSFGLTGGEFAFF. The DNA for the CDR3 is TGTGCCAGCAGCTTCGGCTTGACAGGGGGCGAGTTTGCTTTCTTT.

The chain links TRBV10-3 to TRBJ2-3; a possible D gene is TRBD2 (6 bases). CDR3 length: 15 amino acids. The germline V gene encodes CDR1 ENHRY and CDR2 SYGVKD. V was cut by 2 bases and J by 3 bases, with 12 bases left in between. The CDR3 region has the DNA TGTGCCATCAGTGAGGCCCGACTAGTAACAGATACGCAGTATTTT. Its translation is CAISEARLVTDTQYF.